This passage covers 9 T cell receptor beta chains from one sample sequenced in a study of shared clonotypes between healthy human individuals. Using immunoSEQ multiplex PCR, the repertoire was profiled, and TCRdb retains in-frame clones only, with some absent. The sample consists of about 95,000 clones, roughly 69% of them appearing once. The specimen sequenced was memory CD8+ T cells sorted from blood. Sample subset: CD45RO+ cells pooled with CCR7-negative TemRA cells. The receptors here all came from a young man in good health.

This chain connects TRBV7-9 to TRBJ1-4; 7 bases agree with TRBD1. CDR1 and CDR2 (germline): SEHNR, FQNEAQ (reference sequence). Trimming cost V 3 bases and J 4 bases; bases outside gene matches: 8. The CDR3 has 16 amino acids. CDR3 nucleotides: TGTGCCAGCAGCTTTGTCATGGGACAGCTTAATGAAAAACTGTTTTTT. It is translated as CASSFVMGQLNEKLFF.

This rearrangement joins TRBV30 to TRBJ1-2; possible D gene TRBD1, 6 bases. In germline, CDR1 is GTSNPN, CDR2 SVGIG (reference sequence). CDR3 length: 13 amino acids. The germline V and J ends were trimmed by 6 bases and 5 bases, with 16 bases remaining between them. The CDR3 loop is CACDRCSGYGYTF. The CDR3 nucleotides read TGTGCCTGCGACAGGTGTTCGGGGTATGGCTACACCTTC.

The chain has TRBV7-9 and TRBJ1-3; D unclear. CDR3 size: 14 residues. Trimming removed 5 bases at V and 1 base at J, with 9 bases between. The V gene's germline CDR1 is SEHNR and CDR2 FQNEAQ (reference sequence). CDR3 sequence (DNA): TGTGCCAGCAGCCTATCTAGGTCTGGAAACACCATATATTTT. Translating it yields CASSLSRSGNTIYF.

The chain combines TRBV6-6 with TRBJ1-2; no clear D. This CDR3 has 13 residues. From germline, CDR1 is MNHNY and CDR2 SVGAGI (reference sequence). V lost 0 bases, J lost 8 bases, and 10 bases lay in between. CDR3 amino acids: CASSYSGPAGYTF. The CDR3 DNA is TGTGCCAGCAGTTACTCAGGACCGGCGGGCTACACCTTC.

Concerning this clone: Other DNA variants within this sample encode the same CDR3. V gene TRBV29-1 combines with J gene TRBJ2-7; 9 nucleotides agree with TRBD1. CDR3 size: 13 residues. Germline CDR1 and CDR2: SQVTM and ANQGSEA. With 6 bases clipped from V and 3 bases from J, the junction kept 6 bases outside the gene matches. The CDR3 reads CSVRPGQGYEQYF. The CDR3 nucleotides read TGCAGCGTGCGTCCGGGACAGGGCTACGAGCAGTACTTC.

This clone has a count of ten or more. In the same sample, other DNA sequences code for this CDR3. The rearrangement links TRBV6-5 to TRBJ1-2; 9 bases map to TRBD1. Trimming took 6 bases from V and 6 from J; bases not matched to a gene: 5. The CDR3 has 13 amino acids. Germline assignment: CDR1 MNHEY and CDR2 SVGAGI. The CDR3 DNA is TGTGCCAGCAGCAGACAGGGGGGTCATGGCTACACCTTC. Translated, it gives CASSRQGGHGYTF.

V gene TRBV28 combines with J gene TRBJ1-5; D remains ambiguous. Germline lookup yields CDR1 MDHEN and CDR2 SYDVKM. V dropped 6 bases and J dropped 2 bases, with 14 bases sitting between them. The CDR3 totals 15 residues. The CDR3 reads CASSYGSGGNQPQHF. CDR3 in DNA: TGTGCCAGCAGCTATGGGAGTGGGGGCAATCAGCCCCAGCATTTT.

The gene calls are TRBV20-1 and TRBJ2-1; the D is unclear. Trimming took off 1 base at V and 6 bases at J, with 4 bases between the two ends. CDR1 is DFQATT, CDR2 SNEGSKA, per germline (reference sequence). The CDR3 runs 11 residues. The chain's CDR3 is CSARVSNEQFF. The CDR3, as DNA: TGCAGTGCTAGAGTGAGCAATGAGCAGTTCTTC.

The rearrangement links TRBV25-1 to TRBJ2-7; D is perhaps TRBD1 or TRBD2 (5 bases each). Deletions cut 10 bases from V and 5 bases from J, with 15 bases between. Germline V CDR1 and CDR2: MGHDK, SYGVNS. This CDR3 spans 12 amino acids. The DNA for the CDR3 is TGTGCCACCAGAGGGGAAGTAGACGAGCAGTACTTC. Amino acids: CATRGEVDEQYF.